One sample yielded the 19 T cell receptor beta chains listed below, sequenced in a study of cytomegalovirus exposure and HLA in healthy donors. Produced via immunoSEQ multiplex PCR; TCRdb's table is partial and in-frame only. The table has about 160,000 clones, less than 90% seen once. The sequenced sample consisted of PBMCs. These receptors originate from a man between 25 and 39 years old in good health and CMV-seropositive.

The gene calls are TRBV2 and TRBJ2-2, with 9 bases fitting TRBD1. V shed 6 bases and J 2 bases; nucleotides not matched to a gene: 4. The CDR3 has 15 amino acids. Germline lookup yields CDR1 SNHLY and CDR2 FYNNEI. The CDR3 loop is CASRMGQGNTGELFF. CDR3 DNA sequence: TGTGCCAGCAGGATGGGACAGGGCAACACCGGGGAGCTGTTTTTT.

This chain uses TRBV7-7 with TRBJ2-5, with D possibly being TRBD1 (5 bases). The germline V gene encodes CDR1 SSHAT and CDR2 FNYEAQ (reference sequence). The CDR3 is 14 residues long. V was trimmed by 4 bases and J by 4 bases, leaving 13 bases between them. This CDR3 is CASSSAGWGETQYF. The DNA for the CDR3 is TGTGCCAGCAGCTCGGCAGGGTGGGGAGAGACCCAGTACTTC.

DNA for the CDR3: TGCGCCAGCAGCCCGGGACAGGGGCTTGGCGGCTACACCTTC. The encoded protein is CASSPGQGLGGYTF. The chain uses TRBV5-1 and TRBJ1-2, with 10 bases aligning to TRBD1. Germline loops: CDR1 SGHRS, CDR2 YFSETQ. Germline trimming cut 4 bases from V and 8 bases from J; bases unmatched to any gene: 8. CDR3 length: 14 residues.

The genes are TRBV9 and TRBJ2-7, with TRBD1 identical over 7 bases. Germline CDR1 is SGDLS and CDR2 is YYNGEE. The CDR3 runs 16 residues. Trimming took 0 bases from V and 7 from J; bases not matched to a gene: 13. The CDR3, as DNA: TGTGCCAGCAGCGTAGCTGCGGCAGGGGGTCCGGAGGAGCAGTACTTC. Its translation: CASSVAAAGGPEEQYF.

The chain has TRBV19 and TRBJ1-5; D is ambiguous. Looked up from germline, CDR1 is LNHDA and CDR2 is SQIVND (reference sequence). Trimming shortened V by 4 bases and J by 10 bases, and 17 bases separated the two germline ends. The CDR3 totals 14 residues. The CDR3 DNA sequence: TGTGCCAGTAGTACGCCTCCGAGCGAGGAACCCCAGCATTTT. It specifies CASSTPPSEEPQHF.

The chain combines TRBV7-3 with TRBJ2-7; possibly TRBD1 for D (5 bases). Looked up from germline, CDR1 is SGHTA and CDR2 is FQGTGA. The CDR3 has 14 residues. Trimming removed 0 bases from V and 3 bases from J, with 9 bases in between. The CDR3 is CASSLTGQGYEQYF. In nucleotides, the CDR3 is TGTGCCAGCAGCTTAACGGGGCAGGGCTACGAGCAGTACTTC.

The chain employs TRBV7-2 and TRBJ1-2, with 8 bases that match TRBD1. The J segment lost 2 bases and the V segment lost 2 bases, leaving 1 base of the junction unmatched. Germline lookup yields CDR1 SGHTA and CDR2 FQGNSA. The CDR3 is 14 amino acids. The CDR3 loop is CASSLNRGNYGYTF. The CDR3 DNA is TGTGCCAGCAGCTTAAACAGGGGGAACTATGGCTACACCTTC.

This chain connects TRBV5-4 to TRBJ2-5, with 8 bases lining up with TRBD1. The length of the CDR3 is 15 residues. V was clipped by 4 bases and J by 5 bases; unmatched bases: 10. The germline CDR1 and CDR2 sequences are SGHNT and YYREEE (reference sequence). The DNA for the CDR3 is TGTGCCAGCAGCCCCCAGCAGGGGGCGTCTGAGACCCAGTACTTC. It encodes CASSPQQGASETQYF.

This clone was counted a few times. The CDR3 protein is CAWGRDDEQYF. CDR3 DNA sequence: TGTGCCTGGGGGCGGGACGACGAGCAGTACTTC. V gene TRBV30 combines with J gene TRBJ2-7, with a weak D call TRBD2 (6 bases). V lost 5 bases and J lost 5, with 10 bases in between. Germline V CDR1 and CDR2: GTSNPN, SVGIG (reference sequence). This CDR3 has 11 amino acids. Looking up the rest from reference TRBV30 and TRBJ2-7 gives the full variable domain: SQTIHQWPATLVQPVGSPLSLECTVEGTSNPNLYWYRQAAGRGLQLLFYSVGIGQISSEVPQNLSASRPQDRQFILSSKKLLLSDSGFYLCAWGRDDEQYFGPGTRLTVT.

The genes are TRBV7-6 and TRBJ1-5; D call uncertain. The length of the CDR3 is 12 residues. V lost 3 bases and J lost 4, with 4 bases in between. Germline assignment: CDR1 SGHVS and CDR2 FNYEAQ. This CDR3 is CASSFTNQPQHF. CDR3 nucleotides: TGTGCCAGCAGCTTCACTAATCAGCCCCAGCATTTT.

The V and J genes are TRBV11-3 and TRBJ2-2; D gene ambiguous. The CDR3 runs to 14 residues. Trimming removed 2 bases from V and 4 bases from J, with 8 bases in between. Germline V lookup: CDR1 SGHNT, CDR2 YENEEA. Here the CDR3 DNA reads TGTGCCAGCAGCTTATACCCGGGCACCGGGGAGCTGTTTTTT. This codes for CASSLYPGTGELFF.

V gene TRBV29-1 combines with J gene TRBJ2-7; D gene unclear. This CDR3 has 12 amino acids. Germline V CDR1 and CDR2: SQVTM, ANQGSEA. The V and J ends lost 6 bases and 7 bases respectively, with 16 bases between them. CDR3 residues: CSVTAGGSEQYF. CDR3 bases: TGCAGCGTGACGGCCGGCGGCTCGGAGCAGTACTTC.

J is TRBJ2-7 and V is TRBV10-1; 11 nucleotides align to TRBD1. This CDR3 comprises 15 residues. In germline, CDR1 is WNHNN, CDR2 SYGVQD (reference sequence). V was clipped by 3 bases and J by 5 bases; unmatched bases: 6. CDR3 DNA: TGCGCCAGCAGTGAATCTCCGGGACAGGGGGACGAGCAGTACTTC. The encoded protein is CASSESPGQGDEQYF.

This clone showed up just once. The gene calls are TRBV4-3 and TRBJ1-1; maybe TRBD1 (5 bases). Germline lookup yields CDR1 LGHNA and CDR2 YSLEER. Trimming removed 4 bases at V and 4 bases at J, with 13 bases between. The CDR3 has 14 residues. The CDR3 spells CASSPARGGTEAFF. As DNA, the CDR3 is TGCGCCAGCAGCCCCGCCCGGGGGGGCACTGAAGCTTTCTTT.

The V call is TRBV7-3, the J call TRBJ1-1, with 9 bases identical to TRBD1. Trimming took 5 bases from V and 3 from J; bases not matched to a gene: 7. This CDR3 is 15 amino acids long. Germline V gives CDR1 SGHTA, CDR2 FQGTGA. The CDR3 nucleotides read TGTGCCAGCAGCGACGGGACAGGGAAACACACTGAAGCTTTCTTT. Translated, it gives CASSDGTGKHTEAFF. The full variable domain, in which reference TRBV7-3 and TRBJ1-1 provide the parts outside the CDR3, is GAGVSQTPSNKVTEKGKYVELRCDPISGHTALYWYRQSLGQGPEFLIYFQGTGAADDSGLPNDRFFAVRPEGSVSTLKIQRTERGDSAVYLCASSDGTGKHTEAFFGQGTRLTVV.

V usage is TRBV7-3 and J usage is TRBJ2-1; 12 bases agree with TRBD2. Per germline, CDR1 SGHTA and CDR2 FQGTGA. With V trimmed by 3 bases and J by 5 bases, 5 bases remained unmatched. This CDR3 comprises 16 residues. CDR3 nucleotide sequence: TGTGCCAGCAGCTTTCGGACTAGCGGGACCAACAATGAGCAGTTCTTC. It yields the protein CASSFRTSGTNNEQFF.

The chain uses TRBV5-6 and TRBJ1-1; D perhaps matches TRBD1 (5 bases). The length of the CDR3 is 16 residues. The germline gives CDR1 SGHDT, CDR2 YYEEEE. Trimming removed 1 base at V and 3 bases at J, with 16 bases between. CDR3 sequence: CASSLTTGGGDTEAFF. The CDR3 DNA sequence: TGTGCCAGCAGCTTGACCACAGGTGGCGGGGACACTGAAGCTTTCTTT. The complete variable domain, with remaining parts taken from reference TRBV5-6 and TRBJ1-1, reads DAGVTQSPTHLIKTRGQQVTLRCSPKSGHDTVSWYQQALGQGPQFIFQYYEEEERQRGNFPDRFSGHQFPNYSSELNVNALLLGDSALYLCASSLTTGGGDTEAFFGQGTRLTVV.

This clone was observed a few times. This chain connects TRBV7-3 to TRBJ1-5; no firm D call. The V gene lost 5 bases and the J gene lost 9 bases, with 17 bases spanning the gap. CDR1 is SGHTA, CDR2 FQGTGA, per germline. There are 14 residues in the CDR3. CDR3 in DNA: TGTGCCAGCAGCCCCTCGAAAAAGCGGTCGCCCCAGCATTTT. Amino acids: CASSPSKKRSPQHF.

The chain has TRBV5-4 and TRBJ2-1; unclear D gene. CDR1 is SGHNT, CDR2 YYREEE, per germline (reference sequence). Between the trimmed V and J ends, which lost 2 bases and 7 bases, there was a span of 7 bases. The CDR3 spans 12 residues. The CDR3 reads CASSFRSNEQFF. For the CDR3, the DNA is TGTGCCAGCAGCTTCAGGTCGAATGAGCAGTTCTTC.